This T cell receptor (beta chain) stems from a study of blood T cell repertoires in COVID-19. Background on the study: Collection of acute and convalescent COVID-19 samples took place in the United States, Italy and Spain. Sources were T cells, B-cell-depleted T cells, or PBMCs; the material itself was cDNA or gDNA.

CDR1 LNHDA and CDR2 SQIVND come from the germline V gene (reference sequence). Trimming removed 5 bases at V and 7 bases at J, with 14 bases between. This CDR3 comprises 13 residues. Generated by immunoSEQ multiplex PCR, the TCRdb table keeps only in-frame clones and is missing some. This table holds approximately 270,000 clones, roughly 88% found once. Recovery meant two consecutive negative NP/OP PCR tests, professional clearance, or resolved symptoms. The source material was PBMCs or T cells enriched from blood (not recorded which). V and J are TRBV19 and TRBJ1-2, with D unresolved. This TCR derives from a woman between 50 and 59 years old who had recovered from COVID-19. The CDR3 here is CASSFWTEGGYTF. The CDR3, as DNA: TGTGCCAGTAGTTTCTGGACGGAGGGTGGCTACACCTTC.